Listed below are T cell receptor beta chains from one sample, sequenced in a study of siplizumab effects on memory and regulatory T cells. Here immunoSEQ multiplex PCR was the method, and the copy in TCRdb shows in-frame clones only, minus some. The sample has 100,000 or so clones, roughly 91% seen once. Sequenced material: CD4+ T cells sorted from blood. These receptors were obtained from a human donor in good health. The CDR3 runs from the conserved cysteine through the conserved F or W. D genes are given only for firm matches. Clone size is given for some rows only: seen once, a few or many times, or a class if the clone is expanded.

D: TRBD1; J: TRBJ1-1; V: TRBV25-1; size: .; CDR3: CASSPQTGWGGPEAFF; DNA: TGTGCCAGCAGTCCCCAGACAGGGTGGGGTGGGCCTGAAGCTTTCTTT
D: .; J: TRBJ1-1; V: TRBV4-1; size: .; CDR3: CASSQELTALLSTEAFF; DNA: TGCGCCAGCAGCCAAGAGCTAACTGCCCTGTTGAGCACTGAAGCTTTCTTT
D: TRBD1; J: TRBJ1-2; V: TRBV6-1; size: .; CDR3: CASSLQGARGYTF; DNA: TGTGCCAGCAGCCTTCAGGGGGCTCGGGGCTACACCTTC
D: .; J: TRBJ1-2; V: TRBV18; size: .; CDR3: CASSPQVGSGYTF; DNA: TGTGCCAGCTCACCCCAGGTCGGTTCTGGCTACACCTTC
D: .; J: TRBJ2-7; V: TRBV5-1; size: .; CDR3: CASSYGGRGYEQYF; DNA: TGCGCCAGCAGCTATGGGGGGAGAGGCTACGAGCAGTACTTC
D: .; J: TRBJ2-1; V: TRBV9; size: .; CDR3: CASSVEFNEQFF; DNA: TGTGCCAGCAGCGTAGAGTTTAATGAGCAGTTCTTC
D: .; J: TRBJ1-1; V: TRBV19; size: few; CDR3: CASSTGRLNTEAFF; DNA: TGTGCCAGTAGTACCGGACGGTTGAACACTGAAGCTTTCTTT
D: TRBD1; J: TRBJ2-6; V: TRBV27; size: .; CDR3: CASAGQGKGNVLTF; DNA: TGTGCCAGCGCGGGACAGGGGAAAGGCAACGTCCTGACTTTC
D: TRBD1; J: TRBJ2-7; V: TRBV11-2; size: .; CDR3: CASSATGGSSYEQYF; DNA: TGTGCCAGCAGCGCGACAGGGGGCTCGTCCTACGAGCAGTACTTC
D: TRBD2; J: TRBJ2-7; V: TRBV5-4; size: .; CDR3: CASSLASGNYEQYF; DNA: TGTGCCAGCAGCTTGGCTAGCGGGAACTACGAGCAGTACTTC
D: TRBD2; J: TRBJ2-2; V: TRBV5-1; size: .; CDR3: CASRREGTTGELFF; DNA: TGCGCCAGCCGACGGGAGGGGACCACCGGGGAGCTGTTTTTT
D: .; J: TRBJ2-7; V: TRBV18; size: .; CDR3: CASSPQGPHEQYF; DNA: TGTGCCAGCTCACCTCAGGGTCCCCACGAGCAGTACTTC
D: TRBD2; J: TRBJ2-3; V: TRBV5-1; size: .; CDR3: CASSLSGSPDTQYF; DNA: TGCGCCAGCAGCTTGAGCGGGAGTCCAGATACGCAGTATTTT
D: .; J: TRBJ1-1; V: TRBV6-6; size: .; CDR3: CASSYGGENTEAFF; DNA: TGTGCCAGCAGTTACGGGGGGGAGAACACTGAAGCTTTCTTT
D: .; J: TRBJ2-7; V: TRBV5-6; size: .; CDR3: CASSFHPGGSQGFYEQYF; DNA: TGTGCCAGCAGCTTTCACCCTGGTGGTAGTCAGGGTTTCTACGAGCAGTACTTC
D: .; J: TRBJ2-2; V: TRBV9; size: .; CDR3: CASSVGGVATGELFF; DNA: TGTGCCAGCAGCGTAGGGGGAGTTGCCACCGGGGAGCTGTTTTTT
D: .; J: TRBJ1-3; V: TRBV2; size: once; CDR3: CASSEQGTGNTIYF; DNA: TGTGCCAGCAGTGAACAGGGTACTGGAAACACCATATATTTT
D: .; J: TRBJ2-5; V: TRBV14; size: .; CDR3: CASSRQDRPQETQYF; DNA: TGTGCCAGCAGCCGACAAGACAGACCGCAAGAGACCCAGTACTTC
D: TRBD1; J: TRBJ2-5; V: TRBV9; size: .; CDR3: CASSVDGTAQETQYF; DNA: TGTGCCAGCAGCGTAGATGGGACAGCCCAAGAGACCCAGTACTTC
D: .; J: TRBJ2-6; V: TRBV5-1; size: .; CDR3: CASSAEGSGANVLTF; DNA: TGCGCCAGCAGCGCTGAGGGGTCTGGGGCCAACGTCCTGACTTTC
D: .; J: TRBJ2-7; V: TRBV18; size: .; CDR3: CASSPLLGPDLTYEQYF; DNA: TGTGCCAGCTCACCACTGCTTGGGCCGGACTTGACCTACGAGCAGTACTTC
D: TRBD2; J: TRBJ2-1; V: TRBV7-6; size: .; CDR3: CASSLVSGLAYNEQFF; DNA: TGTGCCAGCAGCTTAGTTTCCGGACTAGCGTACAATGAGCAGTTCTTC
D: .; J: TRBJ1-3; V: TRBV5-1; size: once; CDR3: CASSLSGNDGNTIYF; DNA: TGCGCCAGCAGCTTGTCCGGGAACGATGGAAACACCATATATTTT
D: .; J: TRBJ2-1; V: TRBV27; size: .; CDR3: CASSLRPPGTSYNEQFF; DNA: TGTGCCAGCAGTTTACGGCCCCCGGGGACATCCTACAATGAGCAGTTCTTC
D: .; J: TRBJ1-5; V: TRBV5-4; size: .; CDR3: CASSLDFQPQHF; DNA: TGTGCCAGCAGCTTGGATTTCCAGCCCCAGCATTTT
D: .; J: TRBJ1-2; V: TRBV9; size: .; CDR3: CASSPSEGVNYGYTF; DNA: TGTGCCAGCAGCCCATCGGAGGGAGTCAACTATGGCTACACCTTC
D: .; J: TRBJ2-5; V: TRBV7-2; size: .; CDR3: CASSPQGSSRETQYF; DNA: TGTGCCAGCAGCCCACAGGGTTCTAGTAGGGAGACCCAGTACTTC
D: TRBD1; J: TRBJ2-1; V: TRBV5-1; size: .; CDR3: CASSSGQGYYNEQFF; DNA: TGCGCCAGCAGCTCCGGACAGGGGTATTACAATGAGCAGTTCTTC
D: .; J: TRBJ2-1; V: TRBV7-9; size: .; CDR3: CASSSPQGRFF; DNA: TGTGCCAGCAGCTCCCCTCAGGGGCGGTTCTTC
D: TRBD1; J: TRBJ1-2; V: TRBV2; size: .; CDR3: CASTSGGRDRGLGYTF; DNA: TGTGCCAGCACCAGCGGGGGCCGGGACAGGGGCCTCGGCTACACCTTC
D: .; J: TRBJ2-2; V: TRBV6-1; size: once; CDR3: CASSERVAFSTGELFF; DNA: TGTGCCAGCAGTGAAAGAGTAGCGTTCAGCACCGGGGAGCTGTTTTTT
D: .; J: TRBJ2-1; V: TRBV5-5; size: .; CDR3: CASSPGGLSYNEQFF; DNA: TGTGCCAGCAGCCCAGGGGGGCTCTCCTACAATGAGCAGTTCTTC
D: .; J: TRBJ2-1; V: TRBV5-6; size: .; CDR3: CASSSPGPPVRFF; DNA: TGTGCCAGCAGCTCCCCGGGACCCCCTGTCCGGTTCTTC
D: .; J: TRBJ2-3; V: TRBV4-2; size: .; CDR3: CASSLNGGGRTDTQYF; DNA: TGTGCCAGCAGCCTCAATGGGGGGGGCCGCACAGATACGCAGTATTTT
D: .; J: TRBJ1-1; V: TRBV9; size: .; CDR3: CASSPRQDGNTEAFF; DNA: TGTGCCAGCAGCCCACGACAGGATGGGAACACTGAAGCTTTCTTT
D: .; J: TRBJ1-5; V: TRBV25-1; size: .; CDR3: CASSEWGSNQPQHF; DNA: TGTGCCAGCAGTGAATGGGGTAGCAATCAGCCCCAGCATTTT
D: .; J: TRBJ1-1; V: TRBV11-2; size: .; CDR3: CASSLAYRSTEAFF; DNA: TGTGCCAGCAGCTTAGCCTACAGGAGCACTGAAGCTTTCTTT
D: .; J: TRBJ2-6; V: TRBV5-1; size: .; CDR3: CASTPAGANVLTF; DNA: TGCGCCAGCACTCCGGCTGGGGCCAACGTCCTGACTTTC
D: .; J: TRBJ2-7; V: TRBV2; size: .; CDR3: CASSENGWGRGSYEQYF; DNA: TGTGCCAGCAGTGAAAACGGGTGGGGGCGAGGGTCCTACGAGCAGTACTTC
D: .; J: TRBJ1-1; V: TRBV7-6; size: .; CDR3: CASSLQVQGTEAFF; DNA: TGTGCCAGCAGCTTACAGGTCCAGGGAACTGAAGCTTTCTTT
D: .; J: TRBJ1-1; V: TRBV5-1; size: .; CDR3: CASSPGHSDTEAFF; DNA: TGCGCCAGCAGCCCGGGCCATTCCGACACTGAAGCTTTCTTT
D: .; J: TRBJ1-5; V: TRBV27; size: .; CDR3: CASSLGQGFGIQPQHF; DNA: TGTGCCAGCAGTTTAGGGCAGGGGTTCGGAATCCAGCCCCAGCATTTT
D: .; J: TRBJ2-7; V: TRBV7-9; size: .; CDR3: CASSLVGTTYEQYF; DNA: TGTGCCAGCAGCTTAGTCGGCACCACCTACGAGCAGTACTTC
D: .; J: TRBJ2-7; V: TRBV29-1; size: .; CDR3: CSVAVVAEQYF; DNA: TGCAGCGTGGCAGTTGTAGCCGAGCAGTACTTC
D: TRBD2; J: TRBJ2-2; V: TRBV7-9; size: .; CDR3: CASKGLAGPGELFF; DNA: TGTGCCAGCAAAGGACTAGCGGGACCCGGGGAGCTGTTTTTT